This T cell receptor beta chain derives from a study of response to subunit inactivated influenza vaccine. Of note for this clonotype: Its antigen is unidentified.

TCRdb redid the calling of the RT-PCR reads with MiXCR, one entry per CDR3 protein. The table has 500,000 or so distinct CDR3 sequences, about 15% seen once; the top ten hold less than 4%. Regarding the study as a whole: Few additional T cells are recruited per seasonal influenza vaccination, authors suggested.

V trimming: 8 bases; J trimming: 2 bases; junction bases outside the gene matches: 12. Germline V lookup: CDR1 MDHEN, CDR2 SYDVKM. This CDR3 has 17 residues. The TCR comes from a man aged 45-69 years who received an inactivated influenza vaccine. The sample in question was CD4+ T cells sorted from PBMCs, obtained around 25 months after vaccination. The rearrangement uses TRBV28 and TRBJ1-5; 10 positions match TRBD1. The CDR3 sequence: CASQTLAGTGGNQPQHF. DNA for the CDR3: TGTGCCAGCCAGACTTTGGCCGGGACAGGGGGCAATCAGCCCCAGCATTTT.